Each of the 25 T cell receptor beta chains below was sequenced from the same sample in a study of patients and donors after allogeneic stem cell transplantation. TCRdb reprocessed the RT-PCR reads via MiXCR and lists one record per CDR3 protein. The sample records about 960,000 distinct CDR3 sequences, roughly 18% being singletons. The specimen was blood, either unsorted or a sorted T cell fraction (not recorded which). These receptors originate from a human donor who was either an allogeneic HSCT recipient or a stem cell or donor lymphocyte infusion donor (not recorded which). It is not recorded whose cells these are; they may come from a transplant donor.

The chain has TRBV4-3 and TRBJ2-5; D is unclear. From germline, CDR1 is LGHNA and CDR2 YSLEER. The CDR3 length is 16 residues. V was cut by 1 base and J by 0 bases, with 12 bases left in between. The CDR3 loop reads CASSQGSLWDQETQYF. DNA of the CDR3: TGCGCCAGCAGCCAAGGCTCCCTCTGGGACCAAGAGACCCAGTACTTC.

This clonotype was seen a few times. Written as DNA, the CDR3 is TGTGCCAGCAGCCAAGTTGGGTGGGGTTTTGCTAATGAAAAACTGTTTTTT. Its protein is CASSQVGWGFANEKLFF. V usage is TRBV4-2 and J usage is TRBJ1-4; D is uncertain. Looked up from germline, CDR1 is LGHNA and CDR2 is YNFKEQ. The CDR3 is made up of 17 amino acids. Between the trimmed V and J ends, which lost 1 base and 3 bases, there was a span of 15 bases.

A few counts support this clonotype. This sequence joins TRBV9 and TRBJ2-3; either TRBD1 or TRBD2 may supply D (7 bases each). Germline loops: CDR1 SGDLS, CDR2 YYNGEE. V lost 4 bases and J 1 base, leaving 16 bases between the germline ends. The CDR3 has 16 residues. This CDR3 is CASSFQGGSGTDTQYF. The CDR3 bases are TGTGCCAGCAGCTTCCAGGGGGGGTCCGGCACAGATACGCAGTATTTT.

This clonotype came up many times. The chain links TRBV20-1 to TRBJ2-7, with D unclear. CDR1 is DFQATT and CDR2 is SNEGSKA in the germline V gene (reference sequence). V shed 7 bases and J shed 4 bases, with 20 bases lying between them. The CDR3 extends over 14 amino acids. CDR3: CSVQPETRVYEQYF. For the CDR3, the DNA is TGCAGTGTCCAGCCGGAGACAAGAGTTTACGAGCAGTACTTC.

CDR3 coding DNA: TGTGCCAGCAGTGAACTGCGGGGGGAGGGCACAGATACGCAGTATTTT. Translating gives CASSELRGEGTDTQYF. The chain is built from TRBV2 and TRBJ2-3; 8 bases map to TRBD2. V lost 2 bases, J lost 1 base, and 5 bases stayed unmatched. Germline lookup yields CDR1 SNHLY and CDR2 FYNNEI. The CDR3 consists of 16 residues.

This clonotype was counted ten times or more. The rearrangement links TRBV12-3 or TRBV12-4 to TRBJ2-3; unclear D gene. Trimming left V 2 bases short and J 0 bases short, with 3 bases between. The CDR3 covers 13 residues. CDR3 protein: CASSLYSTDTQYF. Here the CDR3 DNA reads TGTGCCAGCAGTTTATATAGCACAGATACGCAGTATTTT.

This clonotype was found many times. V usage is TRBV5-1 and J usage is TRBJ2-5; 12 bases line up with TRBD2. The CDR3 consists of 17 residues. From germline, CDR1 is SGHRS and CDR2 YFSETQ. V shed 0 bases and J 1 base; nucleotides not matched to a gene: 4. CDR3 sequence: CASSLVLAGGLQETQYF. The CDR3 coding sequence is TGCGCCAGCAGCTTGGTACTAGCGGGAGGACTCCAAGAGACCCAGTACTTC.

This clonotype was recorded many times. The chain links TRBV6-2 or TRBV6-3 to TRBJ2-7; D is tentatively TRBD1 or TRBD2 (5 bases each). Germline CDR1 reads MNHEY; CDR2 reads SVGEGT. The CDR3 covers 12 residues. Trimming shortened V by 6 bases and J by 4 bases, and 10 bases separated the two germline ends. The CDR3 sequence is CASSLGEYEQYF. CDR3 in DNA: TGTGCCAGCAGCTTAGGGGAGTACGAGCAGTACTTC.

V usage is TRBV12-5 and J usage is TRBJ1-1; no reliable D call. In germline, CDR1 is LGHNT, CDR2 FRNRAP. V dropped 5 bases and J dropped 2 bases, with 9 bases sitting between them. This CDR3 contains 13 residues. CDR3 nucleotides: TGTGCTAGTGGTCCGGATAGAAACACTGAAGCTTTCTTT. Residues: CASGPDRNTEAFF.

The chain carries TRBV5-1 and TRBJ1-2; 9 nucleotides line up with TRBD1. This CDR3 has 15 residues. Trimming took 4 bases from V and 4 from J; bases not matched to a gene: 8. Looked up from germline, CDR1 is SGHRS and CDR2 is YFSETQ. CDR3: CASSGPGQGPYGYTF. CDR3 DNA: TGCGCCAGCAGCGGGCCGGGACAGGGCCCCTATGGCTACACCTTC.

In its sample, this clonotype was seen once. V gene TRBV27 combines with J gene TRBJ1-2, with 11 bases aligning to TRBD1. The CDR3 loop spans 15 amino acids. The germline V gene encodes CDR1 MNHEY and CDR2 SMNVEV (reference sequence). The V segment lost 5 bases and the J segment 5 bases; nucleotides outside the gene matches: 7. The CDR3 region is CASSGRDRGLYGYTF. The CDR3 nucleotides read TGTGCCAGCAGTGGGCGGGACAGGGGGTTATATGGCTACACCTTC.

The J gene is TRBJ2-7, the V gene TRBV20-1, with TRBD2 matching 9 bases. J was trimmed by 2 bases and V by 0 bases; bases with no gene match: 5. Germline loops: CDR1 DFQATT, CDR2 SNEGSKA (reference sequence). CDR3 length: 15 amino acids. CDR3 protein: CSARDLAGGTYEQYF. CDR3 DNA sequence: TGCAGTGCTAGAGATTTGGCGGGGGGGACCTACGAGCAGTACTTC.

This clonotype was detected only a few times. V is TRBV20-1 and J is TRBJ2-5, with 7 nucleotides matching TRBD2. This CDR3 has 15 residues. Germline V gene lookup returns CDR1 DFQATT and CDR2 SNEGSKA (reference sequence). Losses at the gene ends were 5 bases for V and 4 bases for J; bases not matched to a gene: 13. CDR3 DNA sequence: TGCAGTGCTCACTCAGCCGGGGGGAGGGGAGAGACCCAGTACTTC. Translating it yields CSAHSAGGRGETQYF.

This clonotype was seen only a few times. This chain connects TRBV6-2 or TRBV6-3 to TRBJ2-6; 11 bases agree with TRBD2. V lost 0 bases, J lost 1 base, and 8 bases stayed unmatched. The CDR3 runs 20 residues. CDR1 and CDR2 (germline): MNHEY, SVGEGT. CDR3 residues: CASSYSIGGLAVSGANVLTF. CDR3 DNA sequence: TGTGCCAGCAGTTACTCGATAGGGGGACTAGCGGTATCTGGGGCCAACGTCCTGACTTTC.

CDR3 bases: TGTGCCAGCAGTTTCCCGGTCTCCTACAATGAGCAGTTCTTC. Encoded protein: CASSFPVSYNEQFF. The V call is TRBV28, the J call TRBJ2-1; D is unresolved. Germline values: CDR1 MDHEN, CDR2 SYDVKM. Trimming removed 3 bases at V and 0 bases at J, with 6 bases between. The CDR3 is 14 amino acids.

This clonotype was detected a few times. The chain carries TRBV29-1 and TRBJ1-1; 9 bases are shared with TRBD1. The CDR3 has 15 amino acids. Germline values: CDR1 SQVTM, CDR2 ANQGSEA. Trimming removed 8 bases from V and 2 bases from J; junction bases left unmatched: 12. The CDR3 DNA is TGCAGCCTGGGGAGGACAGGGGCTCCAAACACTGAAGCTTTCTTT. Translated, it gives CSLGRTGAPNTEAFF.

This clonotype turned up a few times. The V and J genes are TRBV24-1 and TRBJ2-1; D is possibly TRBD1 (6 bases). Per germline, CDR1 KGHDR and CDR2 SFDVKD. The CDR3 consists of 14 residues. Trimming stripped 4 bases from V and 3 bases from J, with 9 bases between. CDR3 region: CATSDGTYYNEQFF. The CDR3 DNA sequence: TGTGCCACCAGTGACGGGACATACTACAATGAGCAGTTCTTC.

The count of this clonotype is one. Being one base from a much bigger clone, this may be a read error. The J gene is TRBJ2-5, the V gene TRBV5-5; D is uncertain. Germline V gives CDR1 SGHKS, CDR2 YYEKEE (reference sequence). Trimming pared 3 bases from V and 1 base from J, leaving 4 bases between. This CDR3 contains 12 residues. This chain's CDR3 is CASSWRQETQYF. Written as DNA, the CDR3 is TGTGCCAGCAGCTGGCGCCAAGAGACCCAGTACTTC.

This clonotype was recorded a few times. The V gene is TRBV12-3 or TRBV12-4, the J gene TRBJ1-5; D gene ambiguous. This CDR3 contains 16 residues. V shed 6 bases and J shed 0 bases, with 15 bases lying between them. CDR3 amino acids: CASSQSRPNSNQPQHF. CDR3 coding DNA: TGTGCCAGCAGCCAGAGTAGGCCGAATAGCAATCAGCCCCAGCATTTT.

This clonotype was observed at least ten times. The V gene is TRBV12-3 or TRBV12-4, the J gene TRBJ1-2; 8 bases agree with TRBD1. After removal of 5 bases from V and 8 bases from J, the junction contained 4 bases not matched to a gene. CDR3 length: 12 amino acids. The CDR3 loop is CASSPRTGGYTF. CDR3 nucleotide sequence: TGTGCCAGCAGTCCCAGGACAGGGGGCTACACCTTC.

This clonotype was recorded at least ten times. The chain employs TRBV12-3 or TRBV12-4 and TRBJ1-5, with D possibly matching TRBD1 (5 bases). The length of the CDR3 is 15 residues. Trimming removed 7 bases from V and 0 bases from J, with 13 bases in between. CDR3 sequence: CASTQSGISNQPQHF. In nucleotides, the CDR3 is TGTGCCAGCACCCAATCAGGGATTAGCAATCAGCCCCAGCATTTT.

There are a few counts of this clonotype. This chain joins TRBV12-3 or TRBV12-4 and TRBJ2-7, with D possibly matching TRBD2 (6 bases). The CDR3 consists of 15 residues. V was pared by 5 bases and J by 1 base, with 15 bases between. CDR3 loop: CASSGLGGESYEQYF. CDR3 coding DNA: TGTGCCAGCAGTGGTCTGGGCGGGGAGTCCTACGAGCAGTACTTC.

This clonotype was found a few times. J is TRBJ1-3 and V is TRBV11-2, with 12 bases aligning to TRBD1. Germline-derived CDR1 and CDR2 are SGHAT and FQNNGV. CDR3 length equals 15 residues. The trim removed 4 bases at V and 5 bases at J, leaving 3 bases unmatched. The CDR3 region is CASSSRDRGRNTIYF. DNA of the CDR3: TGTGCCAGCAGCTCTCGGGACAGGGGGCGAAACACCATATATTTT. The full variable domain, rest sourced from reference TRBV11-2 and TRBJ1-3, is EAGVAQSPRYKIIEKRQSVAFWCNPISGHATLYWYQQILGQGPKLLIQFQNNGVVDDSQLPKDRFSAERLKGVDSTLKIQPAKLEDSAVYLCASSSRDRGRNTIYFGEGSWLTVV.

V is TRBV12-3 or TRBV12-4 and J is TRBJ2-1; 7 nucleotides match TRBD2. V was pared by 5 bases and J by 0 bases, with 7 bases of the junction left unmatched. This CDR3 is built from 16 residues. In DNA form, the CDR3 reads TGTGCCAGCAGTAGGGGAGGGAGGTACTCCTACAATGAGCAGTTCTTC. Translated: CASSRGGRYSYNEQFF.

The J gene is TRBJ2-1, the V gene TRBV6-2 or TRBV6-3, with 7 nucleotides matching TRBD1. The CDR3 is 14 amino acids. Per germline, CDR1 MNHEY and CDR2 SVGEGT. V lost 5 bases and J lost 8; bases outside the gene matches: 9. The CDR3 DNA is TGTGCCAGCAGTAACCGACAGGGTTACCATGAGCAGTTCTTC. Protein sequence: CASSNRQGYHEQFF.